This T cell receptor delta chain was retrieved from a study of gamma-delta T cells after stem cell transplantation. TCRdb re-identified clones in the RT-PCR reads via CATT. The table has over 9,000 delta-chain clones, around 42% seen once. This clone rates as medium-sized. This sequence originates from a human donor. It is not recorded whose cells these are; they may come from a transplant donor. Sequenced input: gamma-delta T cells.

The CDR3 nucleotides are TGTGCCTGTGACACCGGAATTCCCTATTACACCGATAAACTCATCTTT. It encodes CACDTGIPYYTDKLIF. This rearrangement joins TRDV2 to TRDJ1; D is uncertain. Germline CDR1 is GEAIGNYY and CDR2 is EKD. CDR3 length equals 16 residues. V gave up 0 bases and J gave up 0 bases, with 13 bases separating them.